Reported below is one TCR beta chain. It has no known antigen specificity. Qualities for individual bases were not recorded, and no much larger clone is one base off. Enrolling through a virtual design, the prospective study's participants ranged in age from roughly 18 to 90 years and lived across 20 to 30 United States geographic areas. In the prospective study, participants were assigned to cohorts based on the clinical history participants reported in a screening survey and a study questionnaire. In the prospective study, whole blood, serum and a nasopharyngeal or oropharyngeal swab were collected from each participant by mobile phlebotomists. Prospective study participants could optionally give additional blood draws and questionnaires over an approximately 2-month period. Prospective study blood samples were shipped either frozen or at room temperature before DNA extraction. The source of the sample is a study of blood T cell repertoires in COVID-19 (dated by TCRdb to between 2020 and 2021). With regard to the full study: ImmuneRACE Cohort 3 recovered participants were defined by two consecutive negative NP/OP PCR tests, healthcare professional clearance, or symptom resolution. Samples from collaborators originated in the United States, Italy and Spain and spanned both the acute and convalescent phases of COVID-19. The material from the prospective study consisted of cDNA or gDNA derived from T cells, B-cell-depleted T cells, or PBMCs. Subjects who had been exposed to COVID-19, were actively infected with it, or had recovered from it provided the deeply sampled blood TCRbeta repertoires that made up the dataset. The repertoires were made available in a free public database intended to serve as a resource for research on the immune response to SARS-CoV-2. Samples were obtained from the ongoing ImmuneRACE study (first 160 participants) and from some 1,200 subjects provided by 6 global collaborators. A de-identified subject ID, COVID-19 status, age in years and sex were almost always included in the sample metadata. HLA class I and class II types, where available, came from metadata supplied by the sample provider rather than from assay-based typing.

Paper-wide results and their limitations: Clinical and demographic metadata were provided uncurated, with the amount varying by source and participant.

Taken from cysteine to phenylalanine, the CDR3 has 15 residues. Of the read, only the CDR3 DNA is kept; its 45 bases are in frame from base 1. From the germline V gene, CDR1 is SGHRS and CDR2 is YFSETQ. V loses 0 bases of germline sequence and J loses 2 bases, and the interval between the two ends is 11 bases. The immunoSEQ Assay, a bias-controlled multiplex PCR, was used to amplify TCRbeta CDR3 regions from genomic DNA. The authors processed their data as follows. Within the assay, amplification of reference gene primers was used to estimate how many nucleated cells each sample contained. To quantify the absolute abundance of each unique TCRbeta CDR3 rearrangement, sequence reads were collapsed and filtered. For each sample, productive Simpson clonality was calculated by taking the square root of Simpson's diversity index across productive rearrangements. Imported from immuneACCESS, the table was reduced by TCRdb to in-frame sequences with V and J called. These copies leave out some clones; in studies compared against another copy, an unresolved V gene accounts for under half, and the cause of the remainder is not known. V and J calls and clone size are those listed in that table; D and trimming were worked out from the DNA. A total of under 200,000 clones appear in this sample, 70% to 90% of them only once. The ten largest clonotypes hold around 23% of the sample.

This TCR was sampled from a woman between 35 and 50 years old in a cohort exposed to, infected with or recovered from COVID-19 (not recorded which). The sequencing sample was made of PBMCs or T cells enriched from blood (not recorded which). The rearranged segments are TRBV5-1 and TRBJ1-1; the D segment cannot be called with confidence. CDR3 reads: CASSLDGGKNTEAFF. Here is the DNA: TGCGCCAGCAGCTTGGATGGAGGGAAAAACACTGAAGCTTTCTTT.